These T cell receptor beta chains were read from a single sample in a study of STAT5B mutations in CD4+ large granular lymphocyte leukemia. Repertoires were generated with immunoSEQ multiplex PCR, while TCRdb's copy carries only in-frame clones and drops some. The sample has about 30,000 clones, nearly 80% seen once. The sample taken for sequencing was CD4+ T cells from blood buffy coats. Receptors originate from a human donor in good health. CDR3s include the opening cysteine and the closing phenylalanine or tryptophan. D genes are given only for firm matches. Only part of the rows carry a size: once, few, many, or a class if the clone is expanded.

CDR3aa: CASSDQGTGWNEQFF
CDR3nt: TGTGCCAGCAGTGATCAAGGGACAGGGTGGAATGAGCAGTTCTTC
d_gene: TRBD1
v_gene: TRBV6-1
abundance: -
j_gene: TRBJ2-1

CDR3aa: CASSLRQGVANEQYF
CDR3nt: TGTGCCAGCTCACTCCGACAGGGAGTCGCCAACGAGCAGTACTTC
d_gene: TRBD1
v_gene: TRBV18
abundance: -
j_gene: TRBJ2-7

CDR3aa: CASSLMGTEAFF
CDR3nt: TGTGCCAGCAGCCTCATGGGAACTGAAGCTTTCTTT
d_gene: -
v_gene: TRBV7-9
abundance: -
j_gene: TRBJ1-1

CDR3aa: CAIYKGQGNYGYTF
CDR3nt: TGTGCCATCTACAAGGGACAGGGCAACTATGGCTACACCTTC
d_gene: TRBD1
v_gene: TRBV10-3
abundance: -
j_gene: TRBJ1-2

CDR3aa: CASRKTEGNTEAFF
CDR3nt: TGTGCCAGCCGTAAAACCGAAGGGAACACTGAAGCTTTCTTT
d_gene: -
v_gene: TRBV18
abundance: -
j_gene: TRBJ1-1

CDR3aa: CASGIAYEQYF
CDR3nt: TGTGCCAGCGGGATAGCCTACGAGCAGTACTTC
d_gene: -
v_gene: TRBV2
abundance: few
j_gene: TRBJ2-7

CDR3aa: CASSLPRPGELFF
CDR3nt: TGTGCCAGCAGCCTCCCGAGGCCCGGGGAGCTGTTTTTT
d_gene: -
v_gene: TRBV6-5
abundance: -
j_gene: TRBJ2-2

CDR3aa: CASSDRVDSYEQYF
CDR3nt: TGTGCCAGCAGTGACAGGGTGGACAGCTACGAGCAGTACTTC
d_gene: TRBD1
v_gene: TRBV6-5
abundance: few
j_gene: TRBJ2-7

CDR3aa: CAWSPTQETQYF
CDR3nt: TGTGCCTGGAGTCCAACTCAAGAGACCCAGTACTTC
d_gene: -
v_gene: TRBV30
abundance: -
j_gene: TRBJ2-5

CDR3aa: CASSSGYRIDTQYF
CDR3nt: TGTGCCAGCAGTTCTGGGTACCGCATCGATACGCAGTATTTT
d_gene: -
v_gene: TRBV28
abundance: -
j_gene: TRBJ2-3

CDR3aa: CSAQPANTQYF
CDR3nt: TGCAGTGCCCAGCCAGCCAATACGCAGTATTTT
d_gene: -
v_gene: TRBV20-1
abundance: -
j_gene: TRBJ2-3

CDR3aa: CASKPGQGISGNTIYF
CDR3nt: TGTGCCAGCAAGCCGGGACAGGGGATATCTGGAAACACCATATATTTT
d_gene: TRBD1
v_gene: TRBV2
abundance: -
j_gene: TRBJ1-3

CDR3aa: CASSYGQARTDTQYF
CDR3nt: TGTGCCAGCAGTTACGGACAGGCGAGGACAGATACGCAGTATTTT
d_gene: TRBD1
v_gene: TRBV6-5
abundance: -
j_gene: TRBJ2-3

CDR3aa: CASSQTGGRETQYF
CDR3nt: TGCGCCAGCAGCCAAACAGGGGGCCGGGAGACCCAGTACTTC
d_gene: TRBD1
v_gene: TRBV5-1
abundance: -
j_gene: TRBJ2-5

CDR3aa: CASSLSISYYGYTF
CDR3nt: TGTGCCAGCAGTTTATCTATTAGCTACTATGGCTACACCTTC
d_gene: -
v_gene: TRBV28
abundance: -
j_gene: TRBJ1-2

CDR3aa: CASSHPGWGREDQPQHF
CDR3nt: TGCGCCAGCAGCCACCCAGGGTGGGGCAGGGAAGATCAGCCCCAGCATTTT
d_gene: -
v_gene: TRBV4-1
abundance: -
j_gene: TRBJ1-5

CDR3aa: CASTTASGGAETQYF
CDR3nt: TGTGCCAGCACTACGGCTAGCGGGGGGGCAGAGACCCAGTACTTC
d_gene: TRBD2
v_gene: TRBV6-1
abundance: -
j_gene: TRBJ2-5

CDR3aa: CAWSPLVSGELFF
CDR3nt: TGTGCCTGGAGTCCACTAGTGTCCGGGGAGCTGTTTTTT
d_gene: -
v_gene: TRBV30
abundance: -
j_gene: TRBJ2-2

CDR3aa: CASTPPGLDLSYNEQFF
CDR3nt: TGTGCCAGTACACCTCCGGGACTAGACCTCTCCTACAATGAGCAGTTCTTC
d_gene: TRBD2
v_gene: TRBV27
abundance: -
j_gene: TRBJ2-1

CDR3aa: CASSLYLDNQPQHF
CDR3nt: TGTGCCAGCAGCTTGTACCTAGATAATCAGCCCCAGCATTTT
d_gene: -
v_gene: TRBV5-5
abundance: -
j_gene: TRBJ1-5

CDR3aa: CASSLPRGAQYGYTF
CDR3nt: TGCGCCAGCAGCTTGCCCCGGGGGGCTCAGTATGGCTACACCTTC
d_gene: -
v_gene: TRBV4-1
abundance: -
j_gene: TRBJ1-2

CDR3aa: CASSSVKGVEETQYF
CDR3nt: TGTGCCAGCAGCTCCGTCAAGGGGGTGGAGGAGACCCAGTACTTC
d_gene: -
v_gene: TRBV7-2
abundance: once
j_gene: TRBJ2-5

CDR3aa: CASSVDQDRAYEQYF
CDR3nt: TGTGCCAGCAGCGTAGATCAGGACAGGGCGTACGAGCAGTACTTC
d_gene: TRBD1
v_gene: TRBV9
abundance: -
j_gene: TRBJ2-7

CDR3aa: CASSFLTGGYNEQFF
CDR3nt: TGTGCCAGCAGCTTCCTGACAGGGGGCTACAATGAGCAGTTCTTC
d_gene: TRBD1
v_gene: TRBV5-4
abundance: -
j_gene: TRBJ2-1

CDR3aa: CASANSELNTEAFF
CDR3nt: TGTGCCAGCGCGAACAGCGAACTGAACACTGAAGCTTTCTTT
d_gene: -
v_gene: TRBV2
abundance: -
j_gene: TRBJ1-1

CDR3aa: CASSSGLALFF
CDR3nt: TGTGCCAGCAGCTCAGGACTAGCGTTGTTCTTC
d_gene: TRBD2
v_gene: TRBV7-3
abundance: few
j_gene: TRBJ2-1

CDR3aa: CASSVVDRAMEQYF
CDR3nt: TGTGCCAGCAGCGTAGTGGACAGGGCTATGGAGCAGTACTTC
d_gene: TRBD1
v_gene: TRBV9
abundance: -
j_gene: TRBJ2-7

CDR3aa: CASSYSAGGGEKLFF
CDR3nt: TGTGCCAGCAGTTACTCGGCAGGGGGCGGTGAAAAACTGTTTTTT
d_gene: TRBD1
v_gene: TRBV6-5
abundance: -
j_gene: TRBJ1-4

CDR3aa: CASSPGLAGGPSNEQFF
CDR3nt: TGTGCCAGCAGCCCGGGACTAGCGGGAGGGCCGAGTAATGAGCAGTTCTTC
d_gene: TRBD2
v_gene: TRBV11-3
abundance: -
j_gene: TRBJ2-1

CDR3aa: CASSPGEGDTQYF
CDR3nt: TGCGCCAGCAGTCCTGGGGAGGGAGATACGCAGTATTTT
d_gene: TRBD2
v_gene: TRBV10-1
abundance: -
j_gene: TRBJ2-3

CDR3aa: CASIGRGLNTEAFF
CDR3nt: TGTGCCAGTATCGGTCGGGGATTGAACACTGAAGCTTTCTTT
d_gene: -
v_gene: TRBV19
abundance: -
j_gene: TRBJ1-1

CDR3aa: CASSLEPGQGARAEAFF
CDR3nt: TGTGCCAGCAGCCTCGAACCGGGACAGGGGGCTCGGGCTGAAGCTTTCTTT
d_gene: TRBD1
v_gene: TRBV7-2
abundance: -
j_gene: TRBJ1-1

CDR3aa: CASIGRTGFMETQYF
CDR3nt: TGTGCCAGCATAGGTAGGACAGGGTTTATGGAGACCCAGTACTTC
d_gene: TRBD1
v_gene: TRBV5-6
abundance: -
j_gene: TRBJ2-5

CDR3aa: CASSLAVEIYGYTF
CDR3nt: TGTGCCAGCAGCTTGGCGGTAGAAATCTATGGCTACACCTTC
d_gene: -
v_gene: TRBV5-4
abundance: -
j_gene: TRBJ1-2

CDR3aa: CSVVETGGNIQYF
CDR3nt: TGCAGCGTTGTCGAGACAGGGGGAAACATTCAGTACTTC
d_gene: TRBD1
v_gene: TRBV29-1
abundance: -
j_gene: TRBJ2-4

CDR3aa: CASSPLAGQTSTDTQYF
CDR3nt: TGTGCCAGCAGCCCCCTCGCCGGACAGACCAGCACAGATACGCAGTATTTT
d_gene: -
v_gene: TRBV5-6
abundance: -
j_gene: TRBJ2-3

CDR3aa: CASSLDRGQVDTGELFF
CDR3nt: TGTGCCAGCAGCTTGGACAGGGGGCAGGTGGACACCGGGGAGCTGTTTTTT
d_gene: TRBD1
v_gene: TRBV5-6
abundance: -
j_gene: TRBJ2-2

CDR3aa: CAIRSSTDTQYF
CDR3nt: TGTGCCATCAGGAGTAGCACAGATACGCAGTATTTT
d_gene: -
v_gene: TRBV10-3
abundance: once
j_gene: TRBJ2-3

CDR3aa: CASSLGGGLTDTQYF
CDR3nt: TGTGCCAGCAGCTTGGGCGGGGGGCTCACAGATACGCAGTATTTT
d_gene: TRBD2
v_gene: TRBV5-4
abundance: -
j_gene: TRBJ2-3

CDR3aa: CASSPNTRPSGNTIYF
CDR3nt: TGTGCCAGCTCACCAAACACACGTCCTTCTGGAAACACCATATATTTT
d_gene: -
v_gene: TRBV18
abundance: -
j_gene: TRBJ1-3

CDR3aa: CASSRLAGGTQETQYF
CDR3nt: TGTGCCAGCAGTCGTCTAGCGGGGGGGACCCAAGAGACCCAGTACTTC
d_gene: TRBD2
v_gene: TRBV11-2
abundance: -
j_gene: TRBJ2-5

CDR3aa: CASSVVGTVDNEQFF
CDR3nt: TGTGCCAGCAGCGTAGTCGGGACAGTTGACAATGAGCAGTTCTTC
d_gene: TRBD1
v_gene: TRBV9
abundance: -
j_gene: TRBJ2-1

CDR3aa: CATSREGRGRTVGSGNTIYF
CDR3nt: TGTGCCACCAGCAGAGAGGGCAGGGGGCGAACGGTTGGGTCTGGAAACACCATATATTTT
d_gene: TRBD1
v_gene: TRBV15
abundance: -
j_gene: TRBJ1-3

CDR3aa: CASSGKRDKSYEQYF
CDR3nt: TGTGCCAGCAGTGGGAAACGGGACAAGTCCTACGAGCAGTACTTC
d_gene: -
v_gene: TRBV28
abundance: -
j_gene: TRBJ2-7

CDR3aa: CASSQPLGQMNTEAFF
CDR3nt: TGTGCCAGCAGCCAACCACTGGGACAGATGAACACTGAAGCTTTCTTT
d_gene: TRBD1
v_gene: TRBV4-2
abundance: -
j_gene: TRBJ1-1

CDR3aa: CASTTGGRSGANVLTF
CDR3nt: TGTGCCAGTACGACAGGGGGTCGCTCTGGGGCCAACGTCCTGACTTTC
d_gene: TRBD1
v_gene: TRBV28
abundance: -
j_gene: TRBJ2-6

CDR3aa: CASSYFRATNTEAFF
CDR3nt: TGTGCCAGCAGTTACTTCCGGGCCACCAACACTGAAGCTTTCTTT
d_gene: -
v_gene: TRBV6-5
abundance: -
j_gene: TRBJ1-1

CDR3aa: CASSSSGGTDTQYF
CDR3nt: TGTGCCAGTAGTTCTAGCGGGGGTACAGATACGCAGTATTTT
d_gene: TRBD2
v_gene: TRBV19
abundance: few
j_gene: TRBJ2-3

CDR3aa: CASSPCEGVSDSNQPQHF
CDR3nt: TGCGCCAGCAGCCCCTGCGAGGGGGTGAGTGATAGCAATCAGCCCCAGCATTTT
d_gene: -
v_gene: TRBV4-3
abundance: few
j_gene: TRBJ1-5

CDR3aa: CASSPGQPSTDTQYF
CDR3nt: TGTGCCAGCAGCCCGGGACAGCCTAGCACAGATACGCAGTATTTT
d_gene: TRBD1
v_gene: TRBV7-9
abundance: -
j_gene: TRBJ2-3

CDR3aa: CASSQSLAELLAKNIQYF
CDR3nt: TGCGCCAGCAGTCAATCGTTGGCAGAACTTCTAGCCAAAAACATTCAGTACTTC
d_gene: -
v_gene: TRBV23-1
abundance: -
j_gene: TRBJ2-4

CDR3aa: CARDARAQQPQHF
CDR3nt: TGTGCCAGGGACGCCCGGGCGCAGCAGCCCCAGCATTTT
d_gene: -
v_gene: TRBV18
abundance: -
j_gene: TRBJ1-5

CDR3aa: CASMPGASYEQYF
CDR3nt: TGTGCCAGCATGCCAGGGGCATCGTACGAGCAGTACTTC
d_gene: -
v_gene: TRBV6-5
abundance: -
j_gene: TRBJ2-7

CDR3aa: CASSPTEDTQYF
CDR3nt: TGTGCCAGCAGCCCTACCGAGGATACGCAGTATTTT
d_gene: -
v_gene: TRBV9
abundance: -
j_gene: TRBJ2-3

CDR3aa: CASSLDQSYGYTF
CDR3nt: TGTGCCAGCAGTTTAGATCAGTCCTATGGCTACACCTTC
d_gene: -
v_gene: TRBV27
abundance: few
j_gene: TRBJ1-2

CDR3aa: CASSAERVGYEQYF
CDR3nt: TGTGCCAGCAGTGCGGAGCGGGTAGGGTACGAGCAGTACTTC
d_gene: -
v_gene: TRBV2
abundance: -
j_gene: TRBJ2-7

CDR3aa: CASSTPSGSSYEQYF
CDR3nt: TGTGCCAGCAGTACCCCTAGCGGGAGTTCGTACGAGCAGTACTTC
d_gene: TRBD2
v_gene: TRBV27
abundance: -
j_gene: TRBJ2-7

CDR3aa: CASSWHVTGELFF
CDR3nt: TGCGCCAGCAGCTGGCATGTCACCGGGGAGCTGTTTTTT
d_gene: -
v_gene: TRBV5-1
abundance: -
j_gene: TRBJ2-2